This T cell receptor (beta chain) was documented in a study of T cell responses to AZD1222 COVID-19 vaccine. CDR3 size: 15 residues. CDR1 and CDR2 from the germline V gene are SNHLY and FYNNEI. V lost 4 bases, J lost 0 bases, and 10 bases lay in between. Profiling relied on immunoSEQ multiplex PCR, and the TCRdb table lists in-frame clones only, not all of them. The table lists 95,000 to 150,000 clones, around 93% of them singletons, with approximately 1.1% in the top ten. In regard to this clone: Its target is unknown.

Study-level points and caveats: Nearly half of spike-specific TCRs reportedly target unmutated variant regions. There were mostly white British donors and more females than males, and clonal diversity was possibly underestimated. Spike-specific TCR depth and breadth grew after two AZD1222 doses.

This chain uses TRBV2 with TRBJ1-5, with D possibly TRBD1 on 5 matching bases. Sequenced here: peripheral blood, sampled on day 0 of AZD1222 vaccination. The source of this sequence is an adult in good health. This CDR3 reads CASSGQGGSNQPQHF. The CDR3 DNA is TGTGCCAGCAGTGGGCAGGGAGGTAGCAATCAGCCCCAGCATTTT.